The T cell receptor beta chain described here comes from a study of CD8 T cells in ankylosing spondylitis. The germline V gene encodes CDR1 DFQATT and CDR2 SNEGSKA (reference sequence). The CDR3 is 12 residues long. V shed 3 bases and J shed 3 bases, with 8 bases lying between them. TCRdb reanalysed the 5' RACE reads using MiXCR and keeps one entry per CDR3 protein. The sample contains some 250,000 distinct CDR3 sequences, around 7.8% of which appear only once. This clonotype was seen ten or more times. The TCR originated in a male donor with ankylosing spondylitis or in good health (not recorded which). Specimen: blood, either unsorted or a sorted T cell fraction (not recorded which). The chain couples TRBV20-1 to TRBJ1-2, with D uncertain. Here the CDR3 DNA reads TGCAGTGCTAGTCCCGCTTACTATGGCTACACCTTC. This gives the protein CSASPAYYGYTF.